A selection of T cell receptor beta chains follows, all from one sample in a study of response to subunit inactivated influenza vaccine. TCRdb recomputed calls from the RT-PCR reads with MiXCR, one row per CDR3 protein. The data hold over 150,000 distinct CDR3 sequences, with about 10% observed a single time. Sample: CD8+ T cells sorted from PBMCs, taken around 25 months after vaccination. These receptors were collected from a man aged 50 to 75 who received an inactivated influenza vaccine. Each CDR3 is given with its conserved first and last residue. D genes are given only for firm matches. Not all rows give a size; the values are once, few, many and, for expanded clones, a class.

clone_size	v_call	j_call	d_call	cdr3_nt	cdr3_aa
.	TRBV7-8	TRBJ2-1	TRBD2	TGTGCCAGCAGACTAATAGCGGGAGGCCGCTCCTACAATGAGCAGTTCTTC	CASRLIAGGRSYNEQFF
few	TRBV29-1	TRBJ2-5	.	TGCAGCGTTGTTTATGGGGGGTACCAAGAGACCCAGTACTTC	CSVVYGGYQETQYF
few	TRBV7-8	TRBJ2-4	.	TGTGCCAGCAGCAAACAGGGCTACATTCAGTACTTC	CASSKQGYIQYF
.	TRBV20-1	TRBJ2-3	TRBD2	TGCAGTGCCAGGTCGGGTAGCGGGACTAGCACAGATACGCAGTATTTT	CSARSGSGTSTDTQYF
.	TRBV28	TRBJ2-5	TRBD1	TGTGCCAGCAGATCCCGGGACAGAGTAGAAGAGACCCAGTACTTC	CASRSRDRVEETQYF
few	TRBV4-3	TRBJ2-1	TRBD2	TGCGCCAGCAGCCAAGACGGGCTAGCGGGTAACTACAATGAGCAGTTCTTC	CASSQDGLAGNYNEQFF
few	TRBV27	TRBJ2-7	TRBD2	TGTGCCAGCAGCCAAGGACTAGCGGGCGCCCCCCACTACGAGCAGTACTTC	CASSQGLAGAPHYEQYF
few	TRBV6-5	TRBJ1-1	.	TGTGCCAGCAGTTACCACGGGGCATCTATCGGATCGAACACTGAAGCTTTCTTT	CASSYHGASIGSNTEAFF
.	TRBV12-3/TRBV12-4	TRBJ2-7	.	TGTGCCAGCAGTCCCGGGGGACAGCCAGGGACCTACGAGCAGTACTTC	CASSPGGQPGTYEQYF
.	TRBV14	TRBJ2-1	TRBD2	TGTGCCAGCAGCCCAGGGACTAGCGGGAGGGGGAGCTCCTACAATGAGCAGTTCTTC	CASSPGTSGRGSSYNEQFF
.	TRBV5-1	TRBJ2-7	.	TGCGCCAGCAGCTTGGCCGCGGCGGGGGCGTACGAGCAGTACTTC	CASSLAAAGAYEQYF
.	TRBV29-1	TRBJ2-7	TRBD1	TGCAGCGTATGCTGGACAGGCTACGAGCAGTACTTC	CSVCWTGYEQYF
.	TRBV10-2	TRBJ2-1	TRBD2	TGCGCCAGCAGTATAGGGCTAGCGGGGCGCTCCTACAATGAGCAGTTCTTC	CASSIGLAGRSYNEQFF
many	TRBV7-2	TRBJ2-7	.	TGTGCCAGCAGCTTAACTCTCGGCTACGAGCAGTACTTC	CASSLTLGYEQYF
few	TRBV6-2/TRBV6-3	TRBJ1-2	TRBD1	TGTGCCAGCAGCCCTACAGGGGGCGAAGACACCTTC	CASSPTGGEDTF
.	TRBV7-9	TRBJ1-1	.	TGTGCCAGCAGCTTAGTTTTGAGTGGCACTGAAGCTTTCTTT	CASSLVLSGTEAFF
few	TRBV11-2	TRBJ1-1	TRBD1	TGTGCGTCTGGGGGCCCGGGACAGGGAATCTACATGAACACTGAAGCTTTCTTT	CASGGPGQGIYMNTEAFF
few	TRBV6-2/TRBV6-3	TRBJ1-1	.	TGTGCCAGCAGTTATATTCCCGGCGAAGCTTTCTTT	CASSYIPGEAFF
.	TRBV20-1	TRBJ2-7	TRBD1	TGCAGTGCTAGTGACAGGGGATACGAGCAGTACTTC	CSASDRGYEQYF
.	TRBV4-2	TRBJ2-1	TRBD2	TGTGCCAGCACCCTAGCGGGAGGGTACAATGAGCAGTTCTTC	CASTLAGGYNEQFF
.	TRBV12-3/TRBV12-4	TRBJ1-5	.	TGTGCCAGCAGTTTAGGGGCGGGACTAACCAGCAATCAGCCCCAGCATTTT	CASSLGAGLTSNQPQHF
.	TRBV27	TRBJ2-7	TRBD2	TGTGCCAGCAGTTTACTTTGGGCTAGCGGGGGCTCCTACGAGCAGTACTTC	CASSLLWASGGSYEQYF
few	TRBV9	TRBJ2-7	TRBD1	TGTGCCAGCAGCGACGGACAGGGGGTCGAGCAGTACTTC	CASSDGQGVEQYF
few	TRBV27	TRBJ2-3	TRBD2	TGTGCCAGCAGTTTAGGGGCTAGCGGAAACACAGATACGCAGTATTTT	CASSLGASGNTDTQYF
.	TRBV28	TRBJ2-3	.	TGTGCCAGCAGTTTATGGGGGAGTAGCACAGATACGCAGTATTTT	CASSLWGSSTDTQYF
few	TRBV15	TRBJ2-1	TRBD1	TGTGCCACCACAGGGACAGGGGCTTACAATGAGCAGTTCTTC	CATTGTGAYNEQFF
.	TRBV5-4	TRBJ2-7	.	TGTGCCAGCAGCTTAGAGATCGACGAGCAGTACTTC	CASSLEIDEQYF
.	TRBV5-1	TRBJ2-2	TRBD2	TGCGCCAGTCTAGCGGGAGGCTGGAACACCGGGGAGCTGTTTTTT	CASLAGGWNTGELFF
few	TRBV24-1	TRBJ2-1	.	TGTGCCACCAGTGACCCTGGGACCACGAATGAGCAGTTCTTC	CATSDPGTTNEQFF
few	TRBV5-1	TRBJ2-7	.	TGCGCCAGCAGCTTGCAGGGTGACTACGAGCAGTACTTC	CASSLQGDYEQYF
.	TRBV7-9	TRBJ2-7	TRBD2	TGTGCCAGCAGCCATAGCGGGGGGAGTTACGAGCAGTACTTC	CASSHSGGSYEQYF
few	TRBV11-1	TRBJ2-7	.	TGTGCCAGCAGCTTAAAGGTCCCCTACGAGCAGTACTTC	CASSLKVPYEQYF
many	TRBV7-8	TRBJ2-5	TRBD1	TGTGCCAGCAGCCCCCGGGACAGACAAGAGACCCAGTACTTC	CASSPRDRQETQYF
few	TRBV12-3/TRBV12-4	TRBJ2-2	TRBD1	TGTGCCAGCAGCAGATTGGGACAGGGGAACACCGGGGAGCTGTTTTTT	CASSRLGQGNTGELFF
.	TRBV7-2	TRBJ2-1	TRBD2	TGTGCCAGCAGACGTACTAGCGTAGACTACAATGAGCAGTTCTTC	CASRRTSVDYNEQFF
.	TRBV7-9	TRBJ2-1	TRBD2	TGTGCCACGCAGCGGGGGGGGTACAATGAGCAGTTCTTC	CATQRGGYNEQFF